This T cell receptor (beta chain) originates from a study of shared clonotypes between healthy human individuals (dated by TCRdb to between 2020 and 2021). Notes on the research overall: A couple of women and a few men aged 18 to 49 years were included in the cohort. Per donor, three plates each were used for CD4 naive and CD4 memory, two for CD8 naive, and one for CD8 memory. Blood TCR repertoires of four to six healthy adults were deeply sequenced to estimate repertoire size and the extent of clonotype sharing between individuals. To increase sequencing depth and limit assay-specific biases, different laboratories used diverse techniques to prepare libraries and sequence TCR repertoires. Leukapheresis yielded between about 0.85 and 10 billion PBMCs per donor. Overall study outcomes, separate from this receptor: Across a handful of donors, around 5% of naive CD4, approximately 4% of naive CD8, about 2.3% of memory CD4, and around 0.4% of memory CD8 clonotypes were shared. Sampling was restricted to blood, and TCR repertoires in tissue are likely to differ from TCR repertoires in blood. Because the study included a small number of donors, the genetic and exposure-history diversity represented was limited. Rarefaction of sorted-subset datasets indicated incomplete sequencing despite the large sequencing depth. Pairwise subsampling indicated that sequencing depth was expected to affect the degree of clonotype sharing among donors. Naive subsets generally had larger estimated clonotype richness than memory subsets. Compared with non-shared clonotypes, clonotypes shared by all four sorted-subset donors had higher generation probabilities.

Of note for this clone: Its antigen has not been determined. Per-base qualities were not stored, and no clone one base away is much larger.

The donors were healthy, HIV-negative adults who had no recently reported acute infections or vaccinations. Every donor was a Caucasian adult residing in Nashville, Tennessee, USA. CD4+ T cells were enriched by magnetic negative selection, after which naive cells were positively selected on CD45RA and the negative fraction was taken as the memory subset. After blood collection by leukapheresis, PBMCs were isolated using Ficoll-Histopaque density gradient centrifugation and then cryopreserved in the vapor phase of liquid nitrogen. Analytical flow cytometry was used to check the purity and quantity of every magnetically sorted T cell population. Genomic DNA was isolated from each sorted fraction and quantified by UV absorbance on a Nanodrop 2000c. Using the deep immunoSEQ assay, multiplex PCR amplified TCR CDR3 regions from genomic DNA. Genomic DNA extracted from each cell subset was distributed evenly over all wells of several immunoSEQ 96-well plates, and each plate served as one replicate. Each replicate PCR for sorted subsets received approximately 220 ng genomic DNA, equal to some 32,000 T cell genomes. Purified libraries were quantified with a Qubit 3.0 fluorometer, sized on a Bioanalyzer 2100, and re-quantified with the KAPA Library Quantification kit. Each immunoSEQ 96-well plate was sequenced on its own single-read 150-cycle Illumina NextSeq 550 flow cell. From the authors' description of their analysis: The immunoSEQ output contained only junctional sequences without quality scores, so filtering could not match that applied to full-length reads. Sequences were annotated with PyIR, a Python wrapper for IgBLAST v1.9, using IMGT germline references to assign V/J genes and CDR3. Reads were removed for weak V/J assignments (E-value above 1e-6), missing CDR3, stop codons, out-of-frame junctions, or ambiguous translated residues. V3J clonotypes were defined by identical inferred V gene, J gene, and CDR3 amino acid sequence. To compute the percentage overlap between repertoires, the number of shared unique clonotypes was divided by the size of the smaller repertoire. Repertoire richness was assessed with RTK rarefaction, the Chao1 estimator, and Recon v2.1 estimates of unobserved clonotypes. For all TCRbeta clonotypes obtained by the gDNA method from a few donors, generation probabilities were computed with OLGA. Here the immuneACCESS table is served through TCRdb, limited to in-frame sequences with V and J called. Missing clones are a known gap in these copies; in checked studies unresolved V genes cover under half, and the rest lacks a known reason. D and trimming come from the DNA, and the V and J calls and clone size come from that table. This sample has around 1,000,000 clones in its table, and around three quarters of those were observed once. The top ten constitute 0.7% to 0.95% of the sample.

The junction shows trimming of 1 base on V and 6 bases on J, and the gene matches do not reach 3 bases of it. The CDR3 runs 13 amino acids, cysteine and phenylalanine included. Only the CDR3 DNA is retained, 39 bases long and in frame from the first base. Based on the germline V gene, the CDR1 and CDR2 sequences are SNHLY and FYNNEI. The clonotype was recovered from a man between 18 and 35 years old in good health. Some clones in this sample may be carry-over from other donors' samples. This receptor chain uses TRBV2 and TRBJ2-7; 7 central nucleotides agree with TRBD2. Sequences were obtained from memory CD4+ T cells from PBMCs. The label giving this sample's cell subset or site can be read as: CD45RA-negative fraction. The CDR3 protein is CASSEGSGIEQYF. The sequenced DNA is TGTGCCAGCAGTGAAGGGAGCGGGATCGAGCAGTACTTC.